These 24 T cell receptor beta chains were all obtained from the same sample, sequenced in a study of blood T cell repertoires in COVID-19. The method was immunoSEQ multiplex PCR; TCRdb's version includes in-frame clones alone and lacks a portion of them. The table has hundreds of thousands of clones, 85% to 90% seen once. Sequenced sample: PBMCs or T cells enriched from blood (not recorded which). These receptors came from a woman in her 50s who had recovered from COVID-19.

The chain joins TRBV19 to TRBJ2-7; 9 nucleotides agree with TRBD1. J gave up 9 bases and V 4 bases, and 13 bases lay outside the gene matches. Germline V lookup: CDR1 LNHDA, CDR2 SQIVND (reference sequence). This CDR3 is built from 15 residues. The chain's CDR3 is CASSNRDRASGGQYF. The CDR3 DNA reads TGTGCCAGTAGTAACCGGGACAGGGCCTCTGGCGGGCAGTACTTC.

CDR3 nucleotides: TGTGCCAGCTCGGGACAGGGGGCTCGCCCTGGCTACACCTTC. The encoded protein is CASSGQGARPGYTF. V is TRBV18 and J is TRBJ1-2; 12 bases fit TRBD1. The CDR3 consists of 14 residues. Germline V lookup: CDR1 KGHSH, CDR2 LQKENI. The V segment lost 6 bases and the J segment 7 bases; nucleotides outside the gene matches: 6.

The gene calls are TRBV30 and TRBJ1-1; D is perhaps TRBD1 (5 bases). The CDR3 sequence is 14 residues long. Per germline, CDR1 GTSNPN and CDR2 SVGIG (reference sequence). Trimming stripped 3 bases from V and 0 bases from J, with 11 bases between. This chain's CDR3 is CAWRGGKMNTEAFF. As DNA, the CDR3 is TGTGCCTGGAGGGGGGGAAAAATGAACACTGAAGCTTTCTTT.

In DNA, the CDR3 is TGTGCCAGCAGCCAAGACAGGAATAGCAATCAGCCCCAGCATTTT. It translates to CASSQDRNSNQPQHF. The rearrangement links TRBV3-1 (or the pseudogene TRBV3-2) to TRBJ1-5; D gene unclear. The CDR3 runs to 15 residues. Trimming took off 0 bases at V and 0 bases at J, with 6 bases between the two ends. Germline V gene lookup returns CDR1 LGHDT and CDR2 YNNKEL (reference sequence).

V and J are TRBV7-2 and TRBJ2-2, with 11 bases that match TRBD2. This CDR3 is built from 14 residues. Trimming removed 6 bases from V and 6 bases from J; junction bases left unmatched: 3. Germline CDR1 reads SGHTA; CDR2 reads FQGNSA. The CDR3 loop reads CASRFSGRAGELFF. CDR3 DNA: TGTGCCAGCAGATTTAGCGGGAGGGCCGGGGAGCTGTTTTTT.

The chain employs TRBV28 and TRBJ1-1; perhaps TRBD1 as D (5 bases). Germline CDR1 MDHEN, CDR2 SYDVKM. Trimming shortened V by 5 bases and J by 2 bases, and 21 bases separated the two germline ends. The CDR3 runs to 17 residues. The DNA of the CDR3 is TGTGCCAGCAGTCTCGCATGGGGCAGCTATACTAACACTGAAGCTTTCTTT. As protein: CASSLAWGSYTNTEAFF.

J is TRBJ1-4 and V is TRBV15, with 11 bases lining up with TRBD1. V shed 5 bases and J 5 bases; nucleotides not matched to a gene: 4. The CDR3 length is 15 residues. The germline CDR1 and CDR2 sequences are LNHNV and YYDKDF (reference sequence). CDR3 coding DNA: TGTGCCACCAGCGGCCGGGACAGGGGGAATGAAAAACTGTTTTTT. Translating gives CATSGRDRGNEKLFF.

This chain uses TRBV2 with TRBJ2-7; 10 bases are shared with TRBD1. The CDR3 contains 15 residues. With 1 base clipped from V and 3 bases from J, the junction kept 3 bases outside the gene matches. Germline CDR1 and CDR2: SNHLY and FYNNEI. The CDR3 coding sequence is TGTGCCAGCAGTGAAGGGGGACAGGGGCACTACGAGCAGTACTTC. This codes for CASSEGGQGHYEQYF.

This clone was found a few times. This chain connects TRBV24-1 to TRBJ2-2; D might be TRBD2 (5 bases). The germline V gene has CDR1 KGHDR and CDR2 SFDVKD. The CDR3 contains 14 residues. The V end lost 5 bases, the J end lost 1 base, and 7 bases lay between the germline ends. The CDR3 region is CATSGGRNTGELFF. The CDR3 DNA follows: TGTGCCACCAGTGGTGGGAGGAACACCGGGGAGCTGTTTTTT.

V usage is TRBV7-9 and J usage is TRBJ2-1; TRBD2 matches at 9 bases. The CDR3 loop spans 14 amino acids. J was trimmed by 4 bases and V by 10 bases; bases with no gene match: 8. The germline CDR1 and CDR2 sequences are SEHNR and FQNEAQ (reference sequence). Here the CDR3 DNA reads TGTGCCACGGGTAGCGGGAGTGGTTACAATGAGCAGTTCTTC. It codes for CATGSGSGYNEQFF.

This chain connects TRBV6-2 or TRBV6-3 to TRBJ2-2; possibly TRBD2 for D (6 bases). Trimming removed 3 bases at V and 6 bases at J, with 17 bases between. Germline V CDR1 and CDR2: MNHEY, SVGEGT. CDR3 length: 16 residues. This chain's CDR3 is CASSYRELAIPGELFF. The CDR3 DNA reads as TGTGCCAGCAGTTATAGGGAACTAGCCATTCCCGGGGAGCTGTTTTTT.

This chain joins TRBV7-2 and TRBJ1-4; a weak D match, TRBD1 (6 bases). Trimming removed 5 bases from V and 8 bases from J, with 21 bases in between. Germline V gives CDR1 SGHTA, CDR2 FQGNSA. The length of the CDR3 is 16 residues. The CDR3 coding sequence is TGTGCCAGCAGCCCAAATACCCCAGGGGCGAGGGAAAAACTGTTTTTT. It codes for CASSPNTPGAREKLFF.

The rearrangement links TRBV9 to TRBJ2-3; the match to TRBD2 covers 9 bases. V shed 4 bases and J 6 bases; nucleotides not matched to a gene: 12. The CDR3 has 16 amino acids. Germline V lookup: CDR1 SGDLS, CDR2 YYNGEE. The CDR3: CASSQFSAGGVDTQYF. The DNA of the CDR3 is TGTGCCAGCAGCCAATTCTCAGCGGGAGGAGTCGATACGCAGTATTTT.

The chain is built from TRBV5-5 and TRBJ2-3, with 8 bases identical to TRBD2. CDR1 is SGHKS, CDR2 YYEKEE, per germline (reference sequence). Unmatched junction bases numbered 12, after V lost 4 bases and J lost 2 bases. The CDR3 runs to 17 residues. The CDR3 DNA follows: TGTGCCAGCAGCACGGGACTAGTGATTCGGGCCACAGATACGCAGTATTTT. Amino acids: CASSTGLVIRATDTQYF.

This clone was counted between two and nine times. The chain recombines TRBV28 with TRBJ1-1; 7 bases line up with TRBD1. Germline assignment: CDR1 MDHEN and CDR2 SYDVKM. The CDR3 sequence is 15 residues long. The ends lost 3 bases at V and 3 bases at J; junction bases unmatched: 7. CDR3 nucleotide sequence: TGTGCCAGCAGTTTGTGGACAGGTTATTACACTGAAGCTTTCTTT. Its protein is CASSLWTGYYTEAFF.

The chain joins TRBV19 to TRBJ1-4; D possibly corresponds to TRBD1 (6 bases). The CDR3 covers 14 residues. The germline CDR1 and CDR2 sequences are LNHDA and SQIVND (reference sequence). Trimming left V 7 bases short and J 1 base short, with 10 bases between. The CDR3 DNA follows: TGTGCCAGTATCCCGACAGGAACTAATGAAAAACTGTTTTTT. Its translation is CASIPTGTNEKLFF. The full variable domain, completed using reference TRBV19 and TRBJ1-4, is DGGITQSPKYLFRKEGQNVTLSCEQNLNHDAMYWYRQDPGQGLRLIYYSQIVNDFQKGDIAEGYSVSREKKESFPLTVTSAQKNPTAFYLCASIPTGTNEKLFFGSGTQLSVL.

The chain couples TRBV5-4 to TRBJ1-2; possibly TRBD1 for D (6 bases). This CDR3 region has 15 residues. Germline CDR1 reads SGHNT; CDR2 reads YYREEE (reference sequence). V lost 4 bases and J lost 0, with 13 bases in between. The CDR3 protein is CASSQRTASNYGYTF. CDR3 DNA sequence: TGTGCCAGCAGCCAAAGGACAGCTTCTAACTATGGCTACACCTTC.

With respect to this clone: The junction differs from germline at one of its ends, possibly a read error. The J gene is TRBJ2-2, the V gene TRBV5-5; TRBD1 might be the D (5 bases). Per germline, CDR1 SGHKS and CDR2 YYEKEE (reference sequence). The CDR3 loop spans 18 amino acids. The CDR3 loop reads CARSSLRSRTNRAGELFF. The CDR3 nucleotides are TGTGCCCGCAGCTCCCTCCGATCACGGACAAACCGGGCCGGGGAGCTGTTTTTT. Full variable domain (rest looked up from reference TRBV5-5 and TRBJ2-2): DAGVTQSPTHLIKTRGQQVTLRCSPISGHKSVSWYQQVLGQGPQFIFQYYEKEERGRGNFPDRFSARQFPNYSSELNVNALLLGDSALYLCARSSLRSRTNRAGELFFGEGSRLTVL.

V gene TRBV7-2 combines with J gene TRBJ1-3; D not certain. With 5 bases removed from V and 0 bases from J, the gap between germline ends came to 17 bases. This CDR3 is 17 amino acids long. The germline V gene encodes CDR1 SGHTA and CDR2 FQGNSA. CDR3 bases: TGTGCCAGCAGCGCTTGGACTGCCTCGAGCTCTGGAAACACCATATATTTT. It encodes CASSAWTASSSGNTIYF. Supplemented by reference TRBV7-2 and TRBJ1-3, the full variable domain reads GAGVSQSPSNKVTEKGKDVELRCDPISGHTALYWYRQSLGQGLEFLIYFQGNSAPDKSGLPSDRFSAERTGGSVSTLTIQRTQQEDSAVYLCASSAWTASSSGNTIYFGEGSWLTVV.

The table lists this clone with a count of one. The chain is built from TRBV5-1 and TRBJ1-2; D is unresolved. CDR3 length: 13 residues. CDR1 SGHRS and CDR2 YFSETQ come from the germline V gene. The V end lost 0 bases, the J end lost 0 bases, and 3 bases lay between the germline ends. CDR3 region: CASSLDTNYGYTF. The CDR3 nucleotides read TGCGCCAGCAGCTTGGACACTAACTATGGCTACACCTTC. The complete variable domain, with remaining parts taken from reference TRBV5-1 and TRBJ1-2, reads KAGVTQTPRYLIKTRGQQVTLSCSPISGHRSVSWYQQTPGQGLQFLFEYFSETQRNKGNFPGRFSGRQFSNSRSEMNVSTLELGDSALYLCASSLDTNYGYTFGSGTRLTVV.

The chain joins TRBV24-1 to TRBJ1-2, with 10 bases that match TRBD1. Germline CDR1 KGHDR, CDR2 SFDVKD. The CDR3 contains 14 residues. V was pared by 3 bases and J by 8 bases, with 5 bases of the junction left unmatched. CDR3 sequence reads: CATSDRGQGNGYTF. DNA of the CDR3: TGTGCCACCAGTGATCGGGGACAGGGGAACGGCTACACCTTC.

As to this clone: Other DNA variants within this sample encode the same CDR3. V and J are TRBV2 and TRBJ1-6; 10 nucleotides match TRBD1. V shed 5 bases and J 7 bases; nucleotides not matched to a gene: 2. The CDR3 length is 14 residues. Germline CDR1 is SNHLY and CDR2 is FYNNEI. The CDR3 nucleotides read TGTGCCAGCAGTTTGGGACAGGGGAATTCACCCCTCCACTTT. It is translated as CASSLGQGNSPLHF. The full variable domain, its missing parts supplied by reference TRBV2 and TRBJ1-6, is EPEVTQTPSHQVTQMGQEVILRCVPISNHLYFYWYRQILGQKVEFLVSFYNNEISEKSEIFDDQFSVERPDGSNFTLKIRSTKLEDSAMYFCASSLGQGNSPLHFGNGTRLTVT.

This rearrangement joins TRBV5-4 to TRBJ1-1; D is ambiguous. Trimming took 4 bases from V and 4 from J, leaving 14 bases between them. The CDR3 is 14 amino acids. CDR1 is SGHNT and CDR2 is YYREEE in the germline V gene (reference sequence). The CDR3 sequence is CASSVEPSGTEAFF. CDR3 nucleotide sequence: TGTGCCAGCAGCGTGGAACCGTCGGGCACTGAAGCTTTCTTT.

The rearrangement uses TRBV3-1 (or the pseudogene TRBV3-2) and TRBJ1-5, with TRBD1 matching 7 bases. The J segment lost 6 bases and the V segment lost 4 bases, leaving 0 bases of the junction unmatched. The length of the CDR3 is 12 residues. The germline CDR1 and CDR2 sequences are LGHDT and YNNKEL (reference sequence). In nucleotides, the CDR3 is TGTGCCAGCAGCCGGACAGGTCAGCCCCAGCATTTT. This translates into CASSRTGQPQHF.